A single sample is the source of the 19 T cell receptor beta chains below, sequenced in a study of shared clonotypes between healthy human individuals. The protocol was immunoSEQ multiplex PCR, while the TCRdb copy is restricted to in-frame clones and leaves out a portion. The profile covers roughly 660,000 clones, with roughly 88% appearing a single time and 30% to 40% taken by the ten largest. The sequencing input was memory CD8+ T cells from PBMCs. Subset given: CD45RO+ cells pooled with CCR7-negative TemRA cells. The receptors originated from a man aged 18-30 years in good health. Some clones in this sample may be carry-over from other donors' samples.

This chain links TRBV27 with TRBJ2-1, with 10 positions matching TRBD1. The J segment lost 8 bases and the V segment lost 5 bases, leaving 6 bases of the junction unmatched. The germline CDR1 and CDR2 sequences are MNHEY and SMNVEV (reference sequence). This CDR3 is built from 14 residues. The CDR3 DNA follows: TGTGCCAGCAGTAACCGGGACAGGGGCGATGAGCAGTTCTTC. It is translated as CASSNRDRGDEQFF.

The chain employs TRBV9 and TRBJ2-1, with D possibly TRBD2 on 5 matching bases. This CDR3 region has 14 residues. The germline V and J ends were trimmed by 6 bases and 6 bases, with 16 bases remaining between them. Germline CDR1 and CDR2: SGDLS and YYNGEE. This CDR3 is CASTSPGKPNEQFF. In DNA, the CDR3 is TGTGCCAGCACCAGTCCGGGAAAACCCAATGAGCAGTTCTTC.

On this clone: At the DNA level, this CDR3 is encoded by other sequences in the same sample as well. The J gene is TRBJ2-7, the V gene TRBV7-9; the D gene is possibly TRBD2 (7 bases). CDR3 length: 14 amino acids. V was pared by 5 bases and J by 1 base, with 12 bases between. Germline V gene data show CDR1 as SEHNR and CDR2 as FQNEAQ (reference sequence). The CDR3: CASSVSGTSYEQYF. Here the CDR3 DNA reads TGTGCCAGCAGCGTGAGCGGGACATCCTACGAGCAGTACTTC.

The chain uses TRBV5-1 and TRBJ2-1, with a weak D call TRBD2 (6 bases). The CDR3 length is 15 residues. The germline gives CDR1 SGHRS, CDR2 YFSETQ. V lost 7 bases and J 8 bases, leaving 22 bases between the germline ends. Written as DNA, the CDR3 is TGCGCCAGCGCTGATTTGGGGGGTGCGCAGGATGAGCAGTTCTTC. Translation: CASADLGGAQDEQFF.

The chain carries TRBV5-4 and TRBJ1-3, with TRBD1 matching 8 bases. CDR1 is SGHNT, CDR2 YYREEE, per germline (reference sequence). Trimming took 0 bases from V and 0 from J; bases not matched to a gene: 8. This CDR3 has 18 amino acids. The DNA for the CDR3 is TGTGCCAGCAGCTTGGGACAGGGGTCCACTTCCTCTGGAAACACCATATATTTT. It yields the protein CASSLGQGSTSSGNTIYF.

The CDR3 DNA reads as TGTGCCAGCAGCTTGGCCGGACCCCTGGACGAGCAGTACTTC. Protein sequence: CASSLAGPLDEQYF. The chain combines TRBV5-4 with TRBJ2-7, with D unresolved. The V gene lost 0 bases and the J gene lost 5 bases, with 12 bases spanning the gap. The CDR3 is made up of 14 amino acids. Germline CDR1 SGHNT, CDR2 YYREEE (reference sequence). Filled out from reference TRBV5-4 and TRBJ2-7, the complete variable domain reads ETGVTQSPTHLIKTRGQQVTLRCSSQSGHNTVSWYQQALGQGPQFIFQYYREEENGRGNFPPRFSGLQFPNYSSELNVNALELDDSALYLCASSLAGPLDEQYFGPGTRLTVT.

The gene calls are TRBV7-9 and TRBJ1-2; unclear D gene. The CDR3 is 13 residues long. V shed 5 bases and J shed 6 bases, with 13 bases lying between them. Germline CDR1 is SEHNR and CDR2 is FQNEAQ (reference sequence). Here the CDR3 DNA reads TGTGCCAGCAGCCATAGGGTACTCGATGGCTACACCTTC. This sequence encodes CASSHRVLDGYTF.

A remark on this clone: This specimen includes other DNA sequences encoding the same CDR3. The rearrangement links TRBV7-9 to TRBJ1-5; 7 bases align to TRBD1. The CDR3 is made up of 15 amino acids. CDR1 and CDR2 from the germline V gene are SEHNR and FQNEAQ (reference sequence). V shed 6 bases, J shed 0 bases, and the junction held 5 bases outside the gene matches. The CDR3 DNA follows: TGTGCCAGCAGTTCCGGGACAGCTAGCAATCAGCCCCAGCATTTT. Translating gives CASSSGTASNQPQHF.

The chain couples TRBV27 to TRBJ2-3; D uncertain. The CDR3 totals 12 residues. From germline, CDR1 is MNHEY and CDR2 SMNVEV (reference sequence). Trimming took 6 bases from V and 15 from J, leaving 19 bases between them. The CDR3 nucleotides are TGTGCCAGCAGAATTGGGCGGACCGGTCTCTATTTT. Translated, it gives CASRIGRTGLYF.

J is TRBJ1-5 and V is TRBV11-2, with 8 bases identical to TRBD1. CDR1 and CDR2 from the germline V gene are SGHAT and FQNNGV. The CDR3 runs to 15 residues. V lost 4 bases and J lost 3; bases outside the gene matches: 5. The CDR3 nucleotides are TGTGCCAGCAGCTCCGGGACAGGACCCAATCAGCCCCAGCATTTT. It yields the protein CASSSGTGPNQPQHF.

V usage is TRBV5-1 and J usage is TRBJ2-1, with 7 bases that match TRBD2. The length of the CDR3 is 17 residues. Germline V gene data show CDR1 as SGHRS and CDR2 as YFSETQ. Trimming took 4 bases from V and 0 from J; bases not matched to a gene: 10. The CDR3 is CASSTNSGWGSYNEQFF. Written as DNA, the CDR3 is TGCGCCAGCAGCACGAATAGCGGGTGGGGCTCCTACAATGAGCAGTTCTTC.

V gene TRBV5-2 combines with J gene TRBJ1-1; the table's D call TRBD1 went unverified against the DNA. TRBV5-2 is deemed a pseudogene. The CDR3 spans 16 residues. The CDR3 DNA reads TGCGCCAGCAGCCAAGACAGGGCCCGAGCGAACACTGAAGCTTTCTTT. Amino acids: CASSQDRARANTEAFF.

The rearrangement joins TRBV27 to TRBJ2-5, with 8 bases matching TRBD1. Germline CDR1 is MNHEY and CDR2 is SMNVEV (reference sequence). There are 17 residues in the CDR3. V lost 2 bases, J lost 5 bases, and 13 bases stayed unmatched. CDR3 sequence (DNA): TGTGCCAGCAGTTTAACTTTCCCAGGGGGCGCGGGGGAGACCCAGTACTTC. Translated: CASSLTFPGGAGETQYF.

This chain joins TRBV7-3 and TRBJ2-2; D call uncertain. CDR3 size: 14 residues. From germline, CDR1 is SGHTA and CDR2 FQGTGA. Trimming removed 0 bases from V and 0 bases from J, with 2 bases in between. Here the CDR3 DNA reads TGTGCCAGCAGCTTAACAGCGAACACCGGGGAGCTGTTTTTT. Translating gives CASSLTANTGELFF.

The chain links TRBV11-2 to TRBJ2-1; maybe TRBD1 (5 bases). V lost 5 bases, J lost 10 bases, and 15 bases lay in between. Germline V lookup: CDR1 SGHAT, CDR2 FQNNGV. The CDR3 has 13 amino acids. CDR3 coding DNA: TGTGCCAGCAGCACCCTAGGTAGGGGCGAGCAGTTCTTC. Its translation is CASSTLGRGEQFF.

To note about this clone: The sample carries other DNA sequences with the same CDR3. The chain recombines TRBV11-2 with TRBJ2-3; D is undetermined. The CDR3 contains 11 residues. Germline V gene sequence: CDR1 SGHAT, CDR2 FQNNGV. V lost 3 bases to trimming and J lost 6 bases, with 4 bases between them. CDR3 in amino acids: CASSLGDTQYF. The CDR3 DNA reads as TGTGCCAGCAGCTTGGGGGATACGCAGTATTTT.

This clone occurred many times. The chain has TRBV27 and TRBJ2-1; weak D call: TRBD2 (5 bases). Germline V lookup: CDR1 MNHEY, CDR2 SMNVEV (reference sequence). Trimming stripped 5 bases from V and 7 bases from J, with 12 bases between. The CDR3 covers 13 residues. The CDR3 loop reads CASSPGGRNEQFF. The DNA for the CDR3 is TGTGCCAGCAGTCCAGGAGGAAGAAATGAGCAGTTCTTC.

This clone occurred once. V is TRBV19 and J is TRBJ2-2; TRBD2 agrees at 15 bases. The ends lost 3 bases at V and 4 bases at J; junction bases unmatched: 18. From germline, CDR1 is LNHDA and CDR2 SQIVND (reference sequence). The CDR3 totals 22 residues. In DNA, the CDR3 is TGTGCCAGTAGTATTGCGCGTGGGCGGGGGACTAGCGGGAGGATAGTCACCGGGGAGCTGTTTTTT. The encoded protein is CASSIARGRGTSGRIVTGELFF.

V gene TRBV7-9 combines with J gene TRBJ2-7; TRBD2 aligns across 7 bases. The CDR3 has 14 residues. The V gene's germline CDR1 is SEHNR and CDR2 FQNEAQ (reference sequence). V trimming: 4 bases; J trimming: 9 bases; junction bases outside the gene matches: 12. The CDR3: CASSSSGVGFMQYF. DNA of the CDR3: TGTGCCAGCAGCTCTAGCGGCGTAGGGTTCATGCAGTACTTC. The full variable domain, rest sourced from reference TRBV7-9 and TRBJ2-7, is DTGVSQNPRHKITKRGQNVTFRCDPISEHNRLYWYRQTLGQGPEFLTYFQNEAQLEKSRLLSDRFSAERPKGSFSTLEIQRTEQGDSAMYLCASSSSGVGFMQYFGPGTRLTVT.